This passage covers 22 T cell receptor beta chains from one sample sequenced in a study of cytomegalovirus exposure and HLA in healthy donors. The PCR made use of 60 Vbeta and 13 Jbeta primers. TCRdb's copy holds only in-frame clones and misses some; the assay was immunoSEQ multiplex PCR. The table includes approximately 130,000 clones, around 75% detected once. The sequencing input was PBMCs. These receptors were obtained from a man between 25 and 39 years old in good health and CMV-seronegative.

This clone was seen only once. The chain has TRBV28 and TRBJ2-3; D might be TRBD1 (5 bases). V was shortened by 4 bases and J by 6 bases, with 17 bases between the two germline ends. Germline lookup yields CDR1 MDHEN and CDR2 SYDVKM. The CDR3 is made up of 15 amino acids. CDR3 amino acids: CASSSPTEGLDTQYF. The CDR3, as DNA: TGTGCCAGCAGTTCCCCGACAGAAGGGTTGGATACGCAGTATTTT.

The V gene is TRBV6-6, the J gene TRBJ1-5; 7 nucleotides agree with TRBD1. Germline-derived CDR1 and CDR2 are MNHNY and SVGAGI (reference sequence). This CDR3 region has 15 residues. The V gene end was trimmed by 5 bases and the J gene end by 2 bases; junction bases not matched to a gene: 6. CDR3 nucleotide sequence: TGTGCCAGCAGTACACAGGGGCCCCGCAATCAGCCCCAGCATTTT. Its protein product is CASSTQGPRNQPQHF.

This chain uses TRBV30 with TRBJ2-1, with D possibly matching TRBD2 (6 bases). The CDR3 extends over 12 amino acids. The V end was cut by 1 base, the J end by 8 bases, with 9 bases between. Germline V CDR1 and CDR2: GTSNPN, SVGIG (reference sequence). In DNA form, the CDR3 reads TGTGCCTGGAGTGAGACTAGTTATGAGCAGTTCTTC. Translated, it gives CAWSETSYEQFF.

CDR3 coding DNA: TGTGCCAGCAGTTTATCGTCTCACCGGGACAGCGTCCTGGGGTATGTTTACGAGCAGTACTTC. Translation gives CASSLSSHRDSVLGYVYEQYF. The chain carries TRBV27 and TRBJ2-5, with TRBD1 identical over 7 bases. The end of the DNA fits TRBJ2-7 better, so the J call may be wrong. In germline, CDR1 is MNHEY, CDR2 SMNVEV (reference sequence). The CDR3 has 21 amino acids.

This chain joins TRBV6-1 and TRBJ2-7; 8 bases line up with TRBD1. This CDR3 has 14 residues. The germline gives CDR1 MNHNS, CDR2 SASEGT. Losses at the gene ends were 6 bases for V and 3 bases for J; bases not matched to a gene: 7. The CDR3 DNA sequence: TGTGCCAGCAGGATGGGACAGGACCTCTACGAGCAGTACTTC. Translated: CASRMGQDLYEQYF.

The V gene is TRBV11-3, the J gene TRBJ2-3; 9 bases map to TRBD2. CDR1 SGHNT and CDR2 YENEEA come from the germline V gene. V dropped 6 bases and J dropped 5; count of bases not matched to a gene: 6. The CDR3 length is 14 residues. CDR3 nucleotide sequence: TGTGCCAGCAGGCGCGGGGGGGCTGTAGATACGCAGTATTTT. The encoded protein is CASRRGGAVDTQYF.

V and J are TRBV30 and TRBJ2-1; the D gene is possibly TRBD2 (7 bases). Trimming took 3 bases from V and 9 from J, leaving 18 bases between them. Germline V gives CDR1 GTSNPN, CDR2 SVGIG (reference sequence). There are 14 residues in the CDR3. This chain's CDR3 is CAWRPKTGGGEQFF. CDR3 in DNA: TGTGCCTGGAGACCAAAAACGGGGGGCGGTGAGCAGTTCTTC.

The chain is built from TRBV5-4 and TRBJ2-2; possible D gene TRBD1, 8 bases. This CDR3 is 14 amino acids long. Germline-derived CDR1 and CDR2 are SGHNT and YYREEE (reference sequence). The germline V and J ends were trimmed by 4 bases and 5 bases, with 12 bases remaining between them. CDR3 nucleotide sequence: TGTGCCAGCAGCCCACAGGGGGGGACCGGGGAGCTGTTTTTT. This codes for CASSPQGGTGELFF.

CDR3 nucleotide sequence: TGTGCCAGCACGGTGAGGGACAGGGGTGAATCACCCCTCCACTTT. Residues: CASTVRDRGESPLHF. J is TRBJ1-6 and V is TRBV2; the match to TRBD1 covers 10 bases. In germline, CDR1 is SNHLY, CDR2 FYNNEI. V gave up 7 bases and J gave up 10 bases; unmatched junction bases: 10. There are 15 residues in the CDR3.

V usage is TRBV29-1 and J usage is TRBJ2-1; TRBD1 agrees at 11 bases. Trimming removed 6 bases from V and 8 bases from J; junction bases left unmatched: 9. In germline, CDR1 is SQVTM, CDR2 ANQGSEA. The CDR3 has 14 residues. CDR3 amino acids: CSVYRDRGADEQFF. CDR3 sequence (DNA): TGCAGCGTGTACCGGGACAGGGGGGCGGATGAGCAGTTCTTC.

The V and J genes are TRBV7-6 and TRBJ1-2; maybe TRBD1 (5 bases). The CDR3 totals 15 residues. V shed 1 base and J shed 4 bases, with 13 bases lying between them. Germline CDR1 is SGHVS and CDR2 is FNYEAQ. The CDR3 spells CASSLDPGGAYGYTF. CDR3 DNA sequence: TGTGCCAGCAGCTTAGATCCGGGAGGGGCCTATGGCTACACCTTC.

CDR3 region: CASSEGFRVSSGANVLTF. Written as DNA, the CDR3 is TGTGCCAGCAGCGAGGGGTTCAGGGTATCTTCTGGGGCCAACGTCCTGACTTTC. The chain joins TRBV9 to TRBJ2-6; possible D gene TRBD1, 5 bases. This CDR3 contains 18 residues. Trimming stripped 3 bases from V and 1 base from J, with 17 bases between. From germline, CDR1 is SGDLS and CDR2 YYNGEE.

The genes are TRBV5-1 and TRBJ1-2; D is possibly TRBD1 (5 bases). CDR1 is SGHRS and CDR2 is YFSETQ in the germline V gene. Trimming took 4 bases from V and 4 from J, leaving 14 bases between them. The CDR3 loop spans 14 amino acids. CDR3 bases: TGCGCCAGCAGCGCGGGGACGGAGACCTATGGCTACACCTTC. Its translation is CASSAGTETYGYTF.

This chain connects TRBV6-6 to TRBJ1-1, with TRBD1 matching over 7 bases. V dropped 7 bases and J dropped 3; count of bases not matched to a gene: 11. This CDR3 comprises 15 residues. Germline V CDR1 and CDR2: MNHNY, SVGAGI (reference sequence). The CDR3 loop is CASTEPRGLDTEAFF. CDR3 DNA: TGTGCCAGCACCGAGCCGAGGGGGCTAGACACTGAAGCTTTCTTT.

This chain joins TRBV28 and TRBJ1-1; 7 bases are shared with TRBD1. V lost 3 bases and J lost 5; bases outside the gene matches: 6. The CDR3 length is 14 residues. Germline V gene data show CDR1 as MDHEN and CDR2 as SYDVKM. In nucleotides, the CDR3 is TGTGCCAGCAGTTTGACAGGGTACTGGACTGAAGCTTTCTTT. Protein: CASSLTGYWTEAFF.

This sequence joins TRBV28 and TRBJ2-7; tentative D call: TRBD2 (5 bases). There are 15 residues in the CDR3. Looked up from germline, CDR1 is MDHEN and CDR2 is SYDVKM. V was trimmed by 2 bases and J by 2 bases, leaving 13 bases between them. In DNA form, the CDR3 reads TGTGCCAGCAGTTTAGGAGGACGGTCGACCTACGAGCAGTACTTC. Encoded protein: CASSLGGRSTYEQYF.

This chain connects TRBV12-2 to TRBJ2-7; the listed D gene, TRBD2, was not tested against the DNA. TRBV12-2 is a pseudogene. The CDR3 has 16 amino acids. CDR3 coding DNA: TGTGCAAGTCGCTTAGGGACGCCGGGCGGGAATTACGAGCAGTACTTC. This sequence encodes CASRLGTPGGNYEQYF.

The genes are TRBV11-3 and TRBJ1-5; no clear D. The CDR3 sequence is 12 residues long. Germline-derived CDR1 and CDR2 are SGHNT and YENEEA. The V end was cut by 5 bases, the J end by 14 bases, with 16 bases between. CDR3 loop: CASSPGPTNKHF. The CDR3 bases are TGTGCCAGCAGCCCGGGTCCGACGAACAAGCATTTT.

The V and J genes are TRBV15 and TRBJ2-1; 7 bases map to TRBD2. CDR1 is LNHNV, CDR2 YYDKDF, per germline (reference sequence). The CDR3 sequence is 17 residues long. Germline trimming cut 5 bases from V and 0 bases from J; bases unmatched to any gene: 10. CDR3 bases: TGTGCCACCAGCCTCACCGGGGGGAGGAGCTCCTACAATGAGCAGTTCTTC. Translated, it gives CATSLTGGRSSYNEQFF.

This chain joins TRBV12-5 and TRBJ2-6, with D unresolved. This CDR3 has 15 residues. From germline, CDR1 is LGHNT and CDR2 FRNRAP. Trimming cost V 2 bases and J 2 bases, with 7 bases left between them. The CDR3 spells CASGLWPPGANVLTF. The CDR3 DNA is TGTGCTAGTGGTTTGTGGCCTCCTGGGGCCAACGTCCTGACTTTC.

This chain links TRBV28 with TRBJ1-5; 9 bases are a match to TRBD1. CDR3 length: 13 residues. Unmatched junction bases numbered 2, after V lost 6 bases and J lost 5 bases. CDR1 MDHEN and CDR2 SYDVKM come from the germline V gene. The DNA of the CDR3 is TGTGCCAGCAGCCGGGACAGGGATCAGCCCCAGCATTTT. Encoded protein: CASSRDRDQPQHF. The whole variable domain, remainder taken from reference TRBV28 and TRBJ1-5, is DVKVTQSSRYLVKRTGEKVFLECVQDMDHENMFWYRQDPGLGLRLIYFSYDVKMKEKGDIPEGYSVSREKKERFSLILESASTNQTSMYLCASSRDRDQPQHFGDGTRLSIL.

This clone has just a few counts. V is TRBV4-3 and J is TRBJ2-7; 9 bases line up with TRBD2. Germline CDR1 reads LGHNA; CDR2 reads YSLEER. V shed 2 bases and J 7 bases; nucleotides not matched to a gene: 12. CDR3 length: 16 amino acids. CDR3 bases: TGCGCCAGCAGCCAACATAGCGGGAGCGCCGGGGGAGAGCAGTACTTC. Translated, it gives CASSQHSGSAGGEQYF.